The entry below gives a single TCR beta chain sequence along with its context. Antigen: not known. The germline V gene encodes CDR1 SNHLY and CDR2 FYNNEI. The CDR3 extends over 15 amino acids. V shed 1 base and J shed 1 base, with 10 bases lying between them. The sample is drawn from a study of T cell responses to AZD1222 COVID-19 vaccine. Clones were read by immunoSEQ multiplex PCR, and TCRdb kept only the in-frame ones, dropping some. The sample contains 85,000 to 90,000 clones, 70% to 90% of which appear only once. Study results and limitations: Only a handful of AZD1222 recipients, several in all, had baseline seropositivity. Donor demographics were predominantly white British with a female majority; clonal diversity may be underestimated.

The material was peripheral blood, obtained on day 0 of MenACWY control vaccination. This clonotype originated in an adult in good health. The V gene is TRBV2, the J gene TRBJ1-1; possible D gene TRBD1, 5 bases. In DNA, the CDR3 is TGTGCCAGCAGTGAAGGGGGCAGAGAGAACACTGAAGCTTTCTTT. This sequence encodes CASSEGGRENTEAFF.